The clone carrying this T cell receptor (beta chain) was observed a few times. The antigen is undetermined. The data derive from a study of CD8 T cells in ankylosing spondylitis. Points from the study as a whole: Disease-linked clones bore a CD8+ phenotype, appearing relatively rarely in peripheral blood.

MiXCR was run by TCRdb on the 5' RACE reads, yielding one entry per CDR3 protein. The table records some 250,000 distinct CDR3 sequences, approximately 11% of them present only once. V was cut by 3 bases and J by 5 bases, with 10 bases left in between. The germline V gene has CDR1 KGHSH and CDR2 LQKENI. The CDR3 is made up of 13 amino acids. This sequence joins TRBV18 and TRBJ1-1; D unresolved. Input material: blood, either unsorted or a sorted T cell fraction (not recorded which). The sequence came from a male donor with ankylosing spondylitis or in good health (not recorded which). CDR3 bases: TGTGCCAGCTCACCGCCGGGGAGAACTGAAGCTTTCTTT. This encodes CASSPPGRTEAFF. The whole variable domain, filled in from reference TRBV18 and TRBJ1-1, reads NAGVMQNPRHLVRRRGQEARLRCSPMKGHSHVYWYRQLPEEGLKFMVYLQKENIIDESGMPKERFSAEFPKEGPSILRIQQVVRGDSAAYFCASSPPGRTEAFFGQGTRLTVV.